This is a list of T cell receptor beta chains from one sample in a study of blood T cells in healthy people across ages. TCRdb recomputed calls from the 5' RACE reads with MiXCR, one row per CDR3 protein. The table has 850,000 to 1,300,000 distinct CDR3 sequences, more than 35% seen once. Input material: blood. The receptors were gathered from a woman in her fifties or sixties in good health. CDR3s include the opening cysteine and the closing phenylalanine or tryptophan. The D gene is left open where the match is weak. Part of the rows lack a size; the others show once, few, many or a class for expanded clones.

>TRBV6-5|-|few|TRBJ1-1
CASSRKMNTEAFF
TGTGCCAGCAGTCGTAAAATGAACACTGAAGCTTTCTTT
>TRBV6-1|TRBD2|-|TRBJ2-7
CASRPRLAGVSEQYF
TGTGCCAGCAGACCAAGACTAGCGGGAGTATCCGAGCAGTACTTC
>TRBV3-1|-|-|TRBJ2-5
CASSLHQETQYF
TGTGCCAGCAGCCTCCATCAAGAGACCCAGTACTTC
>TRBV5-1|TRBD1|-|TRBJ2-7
CASGNQGAYEQYF
TGCGCCAGCGGGAATCAGGGGGCCTACGAGCAGTACTTC
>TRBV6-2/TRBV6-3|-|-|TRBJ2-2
CASSATRGTGELFF
TGTGCCAGCAGTGCCACTAGGGGCACCGGGGAGCTGTTTTTT
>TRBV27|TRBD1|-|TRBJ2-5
CASRPNYRGRRETQYF
TGTGCCAGCAGGCCTAACTACAGGGGGCGTCGAGAGACCCAGTACTTC
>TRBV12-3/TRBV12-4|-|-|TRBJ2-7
CASSGDTSEEQYF
TGTGCCAGCAGCGGAGACACTTCGGAGGAGCAGTACTTC
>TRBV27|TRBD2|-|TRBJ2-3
CASRLPGGVTGGELDTQYF
TGTGCCAGCAGACTCCCCGGGGGGGTGACGGGGGGCGAGCTGGATACGCAGTATTTT
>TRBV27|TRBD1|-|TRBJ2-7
CASSFMGQGYEQYF
TGTGCCAGCAGTTTTATGGGACAGGGGTACGAGCAGTACTTC
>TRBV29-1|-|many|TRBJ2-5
CSATRDQETQYF
TGCAGCGCTACGAGGGACCAAGAGACCCAGTACTTC